This T cell receptor beta chain emerged from a study of T cells in Graves' hyperthyroidism and ophthalmopathy. Per the germline V gene, CDR1 is LGHDT and CDR2 is YNNKEL (reference sequence). This CDR3 is 18 amino acids long. J gave up 9 bases and V 2 bases, and 19 bases lay outside the gene matches. Amplification yielded TCR beta CDR3 regions, with RNA transcripts as the source. Primed by the HTBI set, a first-round RT-PCR was run on the TCR CDR3. MiXCR, applied by TCRdb to the multiplex PCR reads, yields one record per CDR3 protein. Among around 570,000 distinct CDR3 sequences, roughly 21% were seen once, and the ten largest hold about 45%. This clonotype was recorded a few times.

The receptor comes from a man in his forties with Graves' ophthalmopathy. The chain joins TRBV3-1 to TRBJ2-3; 8 positions match TRBD1. Sequenced: blood. As DNA, the CDR3 is TGTGCCAGCAGCCAAAAACACCCCGGGACAGGCCCGCTGAAGACGCAGTATTTT. Its protein product is CASSQKHPGTGPLKTQYF.